The present T cell receptor beta chain was sequenced within a study of shared T cell receptors in the human thymus. The V end lost 4 bases, the J end lost 4 bases, and 7 bases lay between the germline ends. CDR1 MNHNS and CDR2 SASEGT come from the germline V gene. The CDR3 runs to 12 residues. Sequenced by immunoSEQ multiplex PCR; TCRdb stores in-frame clones only, minus some. Among 700,000 or so clones listed, approximately 85% were seen once. This same sample was also taken into another study, of human thymus T cells. That study reports: Surgeons resected thymus tissue during corrective heart surgery. Blood and thymic repertoires both appeared biased in V and J gene usage.

The sample consisted of thymocytes. The sequence came from a girl less than two years old with a congenital heart defect. The rearrangement joins TRBV6-1 to TRBJ1-2; no clear D gene. CDR3 amino acids: CASSAGFYGYTF. The CDR3 DNA reads TGTGCCAGCAGTGCCGGTTTCTATGGCTACACCTTC.